A selection of T cell receptor beta chains follows, all from one sample in a study of ipilimumab plus nivolumab after autologous stem cell transplantation. Sequenced by immunoSEQ multiplex PCR; TCRdb stores in-frame clones only, minus some. The sample records fewer than 30,000 clones, about 86% being singletons. Sequenced here: PBMCs, sampled in a trial of ipilimumab plus nivolumab as post-transplant consolidation. The origin of the receptors is a male donor with diffuse large B-cell lymphoma. The CDR3 runs from the conserved cysteine through the conserved F or W. Fields, in order: D gene, clone size, J gene, V gene, CDR3 DNA, CDR3 protein. A D gene is named only where the DNA matches it firmly. Not all rows give a size; the values are once, few, many and, for expanded clones, a class.

d_call: .
clone_size: .
j_call: TRBJ2-2
v_call: TRBV9
cdr3_nt: TGTGCCAGCAGCCCGGGACCCCAGACCGGGGAGCTGTTTTTT
cdr3_aa: CASSPGPQTGELFF

d_call: .
clone_size: once
j_call: TRBJ2-1
v_call: TRBV19
cdr3_nt: TGTGCCAGTAGTATAGTTCCAGGGGCCTACAATGAGCAGTTCTTC
cdr3_aa: CASSIVPGAYNEQFF

d_call: .
clone_size: .
j_call: TRBJ1-5
v_call: TRBV5-1
cdr3_nt: TGCGCCAGCAGCACGGACGGGAATCAGCCCCAGCATTTT
cdr3_aa: CASSTDGNQPQHF

d_call: .
clone_size: .
j_call: TRBJ1-4
v_call: TRBV4-1
cdr3_nt: TGCGCCAGCAGCCACTACGAACCCGGGACCAGGGGTGAAAAACTGTTTTTT
cdr3_aa: CASSHYEPGTRGEKLFF

d_call: .
clone_size: .
j_call: TRBJ1-1
v_call: TRBV21-1
cdr3_nt: TGTGCCAGCAGCAAGGAACTGAACACTGAAGCTTTCTTT
cdr3_aa: CASSKELNTEAFF

d_call: .
clone_size: .
j_call: TRBJ2-3
v_call: TRBV18
cdr3_nt: TGTGCCAGCTCACTCCTCTCGGGGGCTCAGACAGATACGCAGTATTTT
cdr3_aa: CASSLLSGAQTDTQYF

d_call: .
clone_size: .
j_call: TRBJ2-7
v_call: TRBV9
cdr3_nt: TGTGCCAGCAGCGGGACAGCAAGCTCCTACGAGCAGTACTTC
cdr3_aa: CASSGTASSYEQYF

d_call: TRBD1
clone_size: once
j_call: TRBJ1-2
v_call: TRBV6-6
cdr3_nt: TGTGCCAGCAGTTACCCCGACAGGGAAACTTTCACCTTC
cdr3_aa: CASSYPDRETFTF

d_call: .
clone_size: .
j_call: TRBJ2-5
v_call: TRBV5-4
cdr3_nt: TGTGCCAGCAGCATTTCCGGGCGGTGGGAGACCCAGTACTTC
cdr3_aa: CASSISGRWETQYF

d_call: TRBD2
clone_size: .
j_call: TRBJ2-3
v_call: TRBV7-8
cdr3_nt: TGTGCCAGCAGCCGGCGGGGGGCCCGCACAGATACGCAGTATTTT
cdr3_aa: CASSRRGARTDTQYF

d_call: .
clone_size: .
j_call: TRBJ2-3
v_call: TRBV7-2
cdr3_nt: TGTGCCAGCAGCTTAGTCCACGGTGCCATTTCTCCAGATACGCAGTATTTT
cdr3_aa: CASSLVHGAISPDTQYF

d_call: .
clone_size: .
j_call: TRBJ1-2
v_call: TRBV18
cdr3_nt: TGTGCCAGCTCACCACCAGGGGGATACCCAAGGGGGTATGGCTACACCTTC
cdr3_aa: CASSPPGGYPRGYGYTF

d_call: TRBD1
clone_size: .
j_call: TRBJ2-5
v_call: TRBV6-4
cdr3_nt: TGTGCCAGCAGTGGACAGGGGGGAGAGACCCAGTACTTC
cdr3_aa: CASSGQGGETQYF

d_call: .
clone_size: .
j_call: TRBJ2-7
v_call: TRBV6-1
cdr3_nt: TGTGCCAGCAGTGAAGGGTCCGTGGGGGGCTCCTACGAGCAGTACTTC
cdr3_aa: CASSEGSVGGSYEQYF

d_call: TRBD1
clone_size: .
j_call: TRBJ1-4
v_call: TRBV5-1
cdr3_nt: TGCGCCAGCAGCCGGGCGGGGCAGGGGGAAGAAAAACTGTTTTTT
cdr3_aa: CASSRAGQGEEKLFF

d_call: .
clone_size: .
j_call: TRBJ1-2
v_call: TRBV5-5
cdr3_nt: TGTGCCAGCAGCCTAGACCGGACAGTGGGGCTCTATGGCTACACCTTC
cdr3_aa: CASSLDRTVGLYGYTF

d_call: .
clone_size: .
j_call: TRBJ2-2
v_call: TRBV7-8
cdr3_nt: TGTGCCAGCAGCCTCTGGACGGGGACCGGGGAGCTGTTTTTT
cdr3_aa: CASSLWTGTGELFF

d_call: TRBD1
clone_size: .
j_call: TRBJ2-3
v_call: TRBV7-2
cdr3_nt: TGTGCCAGCAGCCACCTCGGCGGGACAGGGGGATCAGATACGCAGTATTTT
cdr3_aa: CASSHLGGTGGSDTQYF

d_call: .
clone_size: .
j_call: TRBJ1-4
v_call: TRBV25-1
cdr3_nt: TGTGCCGTCCAGGACGAAACTAATGAAAAACTGTTTTTT
cdr3_aa: CAVQDETNEKLFF

d_call: TRBD1
clone_size: .
j_call: TRBJ1-2
v_call: TRBV5-1
cdr3_nt: TGCGCCAGCAGGACAGGGGGAAACTATGGCTACACCTTC
cdr3_aa: CASRTGGNYGYTF

d_call: .
clone_size: .
j_call: TRBJ1-2
v_call: TRBV6-1
cdr3_nt: TGTGCCAGCAGTGAAATGGGGACCGTCACCTTC
cdr3_aa: CASSEMGTVTF

d_call: .
clone_size: .
j_call: TRBJ2-1
v_call: TRBV9
cdr3_nt: TGTGCCAGCAGCGTGGGTGATTTGCAGTTAGGCAATGAGCAGTTCTTC
cdr3_aa: CASSVGDLQLGNEQFF

d_call: TRBD1
clone_size: once
j_call: TRBJ1-1
v_call: TRBV7-3
cdr3_nt: TGTGCCAGCAGCTCCGGACAGGGGGTAAGCACTGAAGCTTTCTTT
cdr3_aa: CASSSGQGVSTEAFF

d_call: TRBD1
clone_size: .
j_call: TRBJ2-1
v_call: TRBV15
cdr3_nt: TGTGCCACCAGCAGAGATACAGGACAGGGCAATGAGCAGTTCTTC
cdr3_aa: CATSRDTGQGNEQFF

d_call: .
clone_size: .
j_call: TRBJ2-2
v_call: TRBV5-4
cdr3_nt: TGTGCCAGCACCCCCAGTGGGACTGACACCGGGGAGCTGTTTTTT
cdr3_aa: CASTPSGTDTGELFF

d_call: TRBD2
clone_size: few
j_call: TRBJ2-3
v_call: TRBV7-3
cdr3_nt: TGTGCCAGCAGCTCCCGGACTAGCGGGGGGGTCGGGACAGATACGCAGTATTTT
cdr3_aa: CASSSRTSGGVGTDTQYF